This section outlines one TCR beta chain sequence together with its context. The record originates from a study of shared clonotypes between healthy human individuals. Original processing notes: Junction-only sequences without quality scores came from ImmunoSEQ, so filtering differed. The data were produced by immunoSEQ multiplex PCR, yet TCRdb's version contains in-frame clones alone and is incomplete. D and trimming come from the DNA, and the V and J calls and clone size come from that table. Of over 2 million clones detected, approximately 95% appear once; the ten largest clones hold 0.1% to 0.15%. The CDR3 extends over 15 amino acids. Per germline, CDR1 GTSNPN and CDR2 SVGIG (reference sequence). V was pared by 2 bases and J by 5 bases, with 18 bases between.

The sample was naive CD4+ T cells sorted from blood. Subset described: CD45RA+ positively selected. The V call is TRBV30, the J call TRBJ2-5; D tentatively reads TRBD1 or TRBD2 (5 bases each). The TCR sequence derives from a man between 18 and 35 years old in good health. The DNA for the CDR3 is TGTGCCTGGAGTCTAGGGACCACTCCAGCGGAGACCCAGTACTTC. This translates into CAWSLGTTPAETQYF. Combining the CDR3 with reference TRBV30 and TRBJ2-5 gives the whole variable domain SQTIHQWPATLVQPVGSPLSLECTVEGTSNPNLYWYRQAAGRGLQLLFYSVGIGQISSEVPQNLSASRPQDRQFILSSKKLLLSDSGFYLCAWSLGTTPAETQYFGPGTRLLVL.